Sequencing of this T cell receptor (beta chain) was carried out in a study of blood T cell repertoires in COVID-19 (dated by TCRdb to 2019 to 2021). For the study in its entirety: The collaborator samples originated in the United States, Italy and Spain and spanned the acute and convalescent phases of COVID-19. The material from the prospective study consisted of cDNA or gDNA derived from T cells, B-cell-depleted T cells, or PBMCs. The dataset comprised deeply sampled blood TCRbeta repertoires from subjects exposed to, actively infected with, or recovered from COVID-19. The repertoires were released in a freely available public database meant as a resource for research on the immune response to SARS-CoV-2. Samples came from the ongoing ImmuneRACE study (first 160 participants) plus 1,254 subjects from 6 global collaborators. The sample metadata nearly always contained a de-identified subject ID, COVID-19 status, age in years and sex. HLA class I and class II types, where available, came from metadata supplied by the sample provider rather than from assay-based typing.

TCRbeta CDR3 regions were amplified from genomic DNA by means of the immunoSEQ Assay, a bias-controlled multiplex PCR. The study's processing was this. Within the assay, amplification of reference gene primers was used to estimate how many nucleated cells each sample contained. To quantify the absolute abundance of each unique TCRbeta CDR3 rearrangement, sequence reads were collapsed and filtered. Productive Simpson clonality was computed per sample as the square root of Simpson's diversity index over productive rearrangements. TCRdb limited this immuneACCESS table to in-frame rearrangements with V and J called. A share of clones is missing; checked studies link under half to unresolved V genes, and the rest is unexplained. Clonal size and the V and J genes are those of that table, whereas D and trimming came from the DNA. The sample table contains 140,000 to 150,000 clones; only one count was recorded for over 80% of them. The ten most abundant clones make up 5.8% of the sample.

The investigation overall reported the following: How much clinical and demographic metadata was included differed by source and by participant, and the metadata was provided uncurated.

In regard to this clone: This clone's antigen is unknown. Base qualities were left out, and no much larger clone turns up one base away.

Participants in the prospective study were enrolled through a virtual design, were aged roughly 18 to 90 years, and lived in about 25 United States geographic areas. In the prospective study, cohorts were assigned on the basis of participant-reported clinical history obtained from a screening survey and a study questionnaire. Exposed participants had been in contact, within 2 weeks of entering the study, with a person who had a PCR-confirmed or clinician-diagnosed case of COVID-19. Each participant in the prospective study had whole blood, serum and a nasopharyngeal or oropharyngeal swab collected by mobile phlebotomists. Participants in the prospective study had the option to provide additional blood draws and questionnaires over an approximately 2-month period. Blood samples from the prospective study were shipped frozen or at room temperature prior to DNA extraction. This TCR derives from a woman between 45 and 60 years old who had been exposed to COVID-19. The sequencing input was PBMCs or T cells enriched from blood (not recorded which).

CDR3 protein: CASSHTPGQGAYEQYF. The DNA sequence is TGTGCCAGCAGCCACACACCGGGACAGGGGGCCTACGAGCAGTACTTC. The V gene is TRBV7-9 and the J gene is TRBJ2-7; 11 nucleotides in the junction match TRBD1. Taken from cysteine to phenylalanine, the CDR3 has 16 residues. Only the CDR3 DNA is retained, 48 bases long and in frame from the first base. The germline V gene encodes CDR1 SEHNR and CDR2 FQNEAQ (reference sequence). Germline trimming amounts to 5 bases on V and 2 bases on J, with 8 as the count of junction bases outside the gene matches.